This entry describes one T cell receptor beta chain. Its antigen is still unknown. The source of the sample is a study of OX40 agonist ivuxolimab in advanced cancers. Overall study: Participants, 65% to 85% male, averaged roughly 60 years of age, ranging from about 23 to 80.

The V gene lost 6 bases and the J gene lost 2 bases, with 8 bases spanning the gap. CDR1 is MNHEY and CDR2 is SVGAGI in the germline V gene. CDR3 length equals 12 residues. Data came from immunoSEQ multiplex PCR; TCRdb stores just in-frame clones and leaves some out. The table lists 70,000 to 95,000 clones, about 86% of them singletons. Whole-study findings and limits: Low normalized T-cell clonal expansion also characterized some of the nonresponders. Within 6 weeks, CD4+ and CD8+ blood T cells expanded clonally at 0.1 to 3.0 mg/kg.

The TCR sequence derives from an adult with an advanced solid tumor such as melanoma, head and neck, liver or kidney cancer. The specimen comprised CD4+ or CD8+ T cells sorted from blood, sampled in a trial of the OX40 agonist ivuxolimab. The chain couples TRBV6-5 to TRBJ2-7; D is perhaps TRBD1 (6 bases). DNA for the CDR3: TGTGCCAGCAGGACAGGAGCCTACGAGCAGTACTTC. Translating gives CASRTGAYEQYF.